This T cell receptor beta chain emerged from a study of CD8+CD57+ T cells in acquired aplastic anemia. CD8+CD57+ cell expansion, shown by flow cytometry, had occurred in the patients selected for sequencing. V shed 3 bases and J 9 bases; nucleotides not matched to a gene: 5. Germline V gene sequence: CDR1 MNHEY, CDR2 SMNVEV (reference sequence). The CDR3 sequence is 14 residues long. The use of genomic DNA as template underpinned the TCR beta VDJ and CDR3 profiling. One entry per CDR3 protein, called by TCRdb with MiXCR from the reads. The data show roughly 260,000 distinct CDR3 sequences, around half seen once.

What was sequenced was sorted CD4+, CD8+, or CD8+CD57+ T cells (not recorded which) from PBMCs. The receptor's source is a human donor with aplastic anemia. The gene calls are TRBV27 and TRBJ2-1, with 10 nucleotides matching TRBD2. This CDR3 reads CASSFSSGSAEQFF. CDR3 coding DNA: TGTGCCAGCAGTTTCTCTAGCGGGAGTGCTGAGCAGTTCTTC.